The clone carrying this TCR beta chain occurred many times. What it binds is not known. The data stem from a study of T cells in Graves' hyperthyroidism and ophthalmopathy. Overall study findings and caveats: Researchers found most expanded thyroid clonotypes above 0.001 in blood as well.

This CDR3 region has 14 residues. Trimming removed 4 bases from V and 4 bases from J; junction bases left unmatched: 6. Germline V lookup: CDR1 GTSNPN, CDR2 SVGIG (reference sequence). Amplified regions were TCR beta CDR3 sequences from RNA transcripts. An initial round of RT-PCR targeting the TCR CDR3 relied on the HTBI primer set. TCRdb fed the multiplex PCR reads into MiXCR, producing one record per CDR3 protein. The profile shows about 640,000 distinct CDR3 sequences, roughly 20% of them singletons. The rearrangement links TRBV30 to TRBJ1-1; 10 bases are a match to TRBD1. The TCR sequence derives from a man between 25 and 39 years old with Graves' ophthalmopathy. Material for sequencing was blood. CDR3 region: CAWNLDRGLTEAFF. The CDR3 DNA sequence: TGTGCCTGGAACCTCGACAGGGGGCTCACTGAAGCTTTCTTT.